Included here is one T cell receptor beta chain sequence, with context. No cognate antigen has been identified for it. No much larger clone is present one base from it, and per-base qualities are unavailable. The data derive from a study of neoadjuvant anti-PD-1 for oral cavity cancer (dated by TCRdb to the early 2020s). Background for the entire study: Three to four biweekly doses of nivolumab at 3 mg/kg were mostly administered to patients before curative-intent surgical resection. Under RECIST 1.1, patients with complete response, partial response or stable disease were classed as responders, and patients with progression were classed as non-responders. Patients without progression received a fourth nivolumab dose around day 43 and underwent definitive surgical resection on days 50-56. A roughly 30% response rate was observed in the parent correlative cohort, in which over nine patients were included.

For survey sequencing of tumor libraries, mostly 4 to 6 ug of input genomic DNA was used, and two replicates were run per sample. The immunoSEQ hsTCRbeta kit was used to prepare TCRbeta libraries, following the manufacturer's instructions. An Illumina NovaSeq 6000 S4 flow cell was used to sequence the final libraries, which had first been combined to 3 nM. For the original study's pipeline: The immunoSEQ Analyzer was used for raw data preprocessing and quality control. The analysis was limited to productive rearrangements, and each clonotype was defined by a unique CDR3 amino acid sequence. Repertoire clonality was estimated as the Gini-Simpson index, which was calculated using the R package tcR. Gini indices were compared with Student's t test, and associations with tumor size change were assessed by Pearson correlation. This is the immuneACCESS table as TCRdb keeps it, with only in-frame sequences that have V and J called. A part of the clones is gone; compared with another copy, unresolved V genes explain less than half, and the rest is unexplained. V and J calls and clone size are those listed in that table; D and trimming were worked out from the DNA. In all, the sample holds approximately 37,000 clones, and more than 35% of those were seen once. 16% of the sample belongs to the ten largest clones.

Findings and caveats that apply to the study as a whole: Higher pretreatment blood TCRbeta clonality and lower post-treatment tumor TCRbeta clonality were correlated with higher pretreatment blood Treg/Th17 ratios. Greater tumor shrinkage correlated with larger post-treatment sizes of preexisting intratumoral clones, which suggests that expansion of preexisting clones contributed to response. Only three patients per response group were included in the TCR analyses, and larger cohorts for validation were called for by the authors.

Its CDR3 holds 15 amino acids, cysteine through phenylalanine. Only the CDR3 part of the read is kept: 45 bases, read in frame from the first base. Trimming at the junction amounts to 4 bases on V and 7 bases on J, and the germline ends lie 20 bases apart. The germline V gene encodes CDR1 SGHRS and CDR2 YFSETQ. According to the study, the label for this sample's time point signals: after neoadjuvant nivolumab, at surgical resection. The patients had newly diagnosed stage II-IVA oral cavity squamous cell carcinoma and had not received any prior systemic or radiation treatment. The cohort consisted of patients with HPV-negative, locally advanced oral cavity squamous cell carcinoma. The samples were drawn from a longitudinal correlative study tied to a single-arm phase II trial testing neoadjuvant nivolumab in oral cavity squamous cell carcinoma. Genomic DNA-based TCRbeta sequencing was performed on subject-matched pre- and post-treatment PBMCs and tumors from three responders and three non-responders. For tumor tissue, genomic DNA extraction relied on the Maxwell RSC DNA from Tissue kit.

The V and J genes are TRBV5-1 and TRBJ2-5, with TRBD1 perhaps the D gene, on 6 matching bases. The TCR was taken from a person between 40 and 79 years old with oral cavity squamous cell carcinoma. This specimen was tumor tissue, taken after nivolumab (anti-PD-1) treatment. The nucleotides are TGCGCCAGCAGCATATCAGGGGAACCAAGGCGGACCCAGTACTTC. The resulting protein is CASSISGEPRRTQYF.